This T cell receptor beta chain appears in the sequencing data of a study of identifying expanded T cells in peripheral blood. CDR1 is SGDLS, CDR2 YYNGEE, per germline. This CDR3 is built from 14 residues. Trimming removed 3 bases from V and 1 base from J, with 11 bases in between. The table came from immunoSEQ multiplex PCR; TCRdb's copy has only in-frame clones and leaves some out. Of 50,000 to 75,000 clones listed, around 87% were seen once; the top ten hold around 4.7%. The chain recombines TRBV9 with TRBJ2-7; D tentatively fits TRBD1 or TRBD2 (5 bases each). This clonotype was sampled from a person aged 18 to 75 in good health. Sequencing was carried out using blood. The CDR3 sequence: CASSGAWGSYEQYF. The DNA for the CDR3 is TGTGCCAGCAGCGGGGCTTGGGGGTCCTACGAGCAGTACTTC.